The rows below give T cell receptor beta chains drawn from one sample of a study of shared clonotypes between healthy human individuals. Sequenced by immunoSEQ multiplex PCR; TCRdb stores in-frame clones only, minus some. This table holds approximately 1,000,000 clones, roughly 77% found once. Sequencing used memory CD4+ T cells from PBMCs. Receptor source: a man aged 18 to 30 in good health. Some clones in this sample may be carry-over from other donors' samples. Each CDR3 is given with its conserved first and last residue. The D gene is left open where the match is weak. Clone sizes are given selectively: once, few, many, or a class where the clone is expanded.

J gene: TRBJ1-3
clone size: many
D gene: .
V gene: TRBV2
CDR3 DNA: TGTGCCAGCCGCCGGGACACTGGAAACACCATATATTTT
CDR3 protein: CASRRDTGNTIYF

J gene: TRBJ2-7
clone size: .
D gene: .
V gene: TRBV28
CDR3 DNA: TGTGCCAGCAGTTCCCCCTTTGGGGGGAGATCCCTACACGAGCAGTACTTC
CDR3 protein: CASSSPFGGRSLHEQYF

J gene: TRBJ2-2
clone size: .
D gene: TRBD2
V gene: TRBV7-3
CDR3 DNA: TGTGCCAGCAGCCAACTACCGGGACTAGCGGGAGGCGGCGGGGAGCTGTTTTTT
CDR3 protein: CASSQLPGLAGGGGELFF

J gene: TRBJ1-2
clone size: few
D gene: .
V gene: TRBV5-5
CDR3 DNA: TGTGCCAGCAGCTTTCGGGGCGGGCATGGCTACACCTTC
CDR3 protein: CASSFRGGHGYTF

J gene: TRBJ2-7
clone size: .
D gene: TRBD1
V gene: TRBV10-3
CDR3 DNA: TGTGCCTCGTCAGGGACAGCTACCTACGAGCAGTACTTC
CDR3 protein: CASSGTATYEQYF

J gene: TRBJ2-1
clone size: .
D gene: TRBD1
V gene: TRBV18
CDR3 DNA: TGTGCCAGCTCACCGGACAGGGTCCACAATGAGCAGTTCTTC
CDR3 protein: CASSPDRVHNEQFF

J gene: TRBJ1-1
clone size: .
D gene: .
V gene: TRBV28
CDR3 DNA: TGTGCCAGCAGGGTGCCGGGGGGACCGAACACTGAAGCTTTCTTT
CDR3 protein: CASRVPGGPNTEAFF

J gene: TRBJ1-1
clone size: .
D gene: .
V gene: TRBV5-5
CDR3 DNA: TGTGCCAGCAGCTTGACGGGGACTGGCACTGAAGCTTTCTTT
CDR3 protein: CASSLTGTGTEAFF

J gene: TRBJ2-1
clone size: .
D gene: TRBD2
V gene: TRBV6-5
CDR3 DNA: TGTGCCAGCAGTTACAACCGACTAGCGGGACGGTTCTTC
CDR3 protein: CASSYNRLAGRFF

J gene: TRBJ1-1
clone size: .
D gene: TRBD1
V gene: TRBV7-9
CDR3 DNA: TGTGCCAGCAGCTTGGGACAGGGGGTGGAAGCTTTCTTT
CDR3 protein: CASSLGQGVEAFF

J gene: TRBJ1-2
clone size: .
D gene: TRBD1
V gene: TRBV6-1
CDR3 DNA: TGTGCCAGCAGTGTTACAGGGGGCGGAAACTATGGCTACACCTTC
CDR3 protein: CASSVTGGGNYGYTF

J gene: TRBJ1-1
clone size: few
D gene: .
V gene: TRBV6-5
CDR3 DNA: TGTGCCAGCAGACAGGCCAGATATGCACGAGAAGCTTTCTTT
CDR3 protein: CASRQARYAREAFF

J gene: TRBJ1-3
clone size: once
D gene: .
V gene: TRBV9
CDR3 DNA: TGTGCCAGCAGCGAAGACGGGTACTCTGGAAACACCATATATTTT
CDR3 protein: CASSEDGYSGNTIYF

J gene: TRBJ1-2
clone size: few
D gene: .
V gene: TRBV5-4
CDR3 DNA: TGTGCCAGCAGCTTGGCGGGGGGTCATGGCTACACCTTC
CDR3 protein: CASSLAGGHGYTF

J gene: TRBJ2-1
clone size: .
D gene: TRBD2
V gene: TRBV19
CDR3 DNA: TGTGCCAGTAGTATAGGTAGCGGGACTAACAATGAGCAGTTCTTC
CDR3 protein: CASSIGSGTNNEQFF

J gene: TRBJ1-2
clone size: few
D gene: .
V gene: TRBV4-2
CDR3 DNA: TGTGCCAGCAGCCGAGACACGGACTATGGCTACACCTTC
CDR3 protein: CASSRDTDYGYTF

J gene: TRBJ1-1
clone size: few
D gene: .
V gene: TRBV29-1
CDR3 DNA: TGCAGCGTGGTGGCTCAGCGGCCCGACACTGAAGCTTTCTTT
CDR3 protein: CSVVAQRPDTEAFF

J gene: TRBJ2-3
clone size: .
D gene: TRBD2
V gene: TRBV6-6
CDR3 DNA: TGTGCCATCTCTAGCGGGAGCGGGGGTAGCACAGATACGCAGTATTTT
CDR3 protein: CAISSGSGGSTDTQYF

J gene: TRBJ2-5
clone size: .
D gene: .
V gene: TRBV5-1
CDR3 DNA: TGCGCCAGCAGCCCTGGGGGCCAAGAGACCCAGTACTTC
CDR3 protein: CASSPGGQETQYF

J gene: TRBJ1-1
clone size: .
D gene: .
V gene: TRBV6-5
CDR3 DNA: TGTGCCAGCCATCCCAGGGAGGGGACTGAAGCTTTCTTT
CDR3 protein: CASHPREGTEAFF

J gene: TRBJ2-3
clone size: .
D gene: TRBD2
V gene: TRBV7-2
CDR3 DNA: TGTGCCAGCAGCCTGGGGAGCGGGACCGGCACGCAGTATTTT
CDR3 protein: CASSLGSGTGTQYF

J gene: TRBJ1-1
clone size: once
D gene: .
V gene: TRBV6-5
CDR3 DNA: TGTGCCAGCAGTTACTCGTGGACGGAGAACACTGAAGCTTTCTTT
CDR3 protein: CASSYSWTENTEAFF

J gene: TRBJ2-5
clone size: .
D gene: .
V gene: TRBV19
CDR3 DNA: TGTGCCAGTAGTTTTGGAACAGGTCTTCAAGAGACCCAGTACTTC
CDR3 protein: CASSFGTGLQETQYF